These 11 T cell receptor beta chains were all obtained from the same sample, sequenced in a study of response to subunit inactivated influenza vaccine. One entry per CDR3 protein, called by TCRdb with MiXCR from the RT-PCR reads. Of about 500,000 distinct CDR3 sequences listed, approximately 15% were seen once; the top ten hold around 3%. The material was CD4+ T cells sorted from PBMCs, obtained less than 30 months after vaccination. All receptors derive from a man in his fifties or sixties who received an inactivated influenza vaccine.

This clonotype was recorded a few times. This rearrangement joins TRBV7-6 to TRBJ2-3; 10 nucleotides match TRBD2. CDR1 is SGHVS, CDR2 FNYEAQ, per germline. V was pared by 4 bases and J by 5 bases, with 9 bases of the junction left unmatched. The CDR3 is 16 amino acids. CDR3 in DNA: TGTGCCAGCAGCTCCGCCCTAGCGGGAGTGGGAGATACGCAGTATTTT. This gives the protein CASSSALAGVGDTQYF.

This rearrangement joins TRBV20-1 to TRBJ2-5; D unresolved. The CDR3 loop spans 12 amino acids. The V end was cut by 6 bases, the J end by 3 bases, with 11 bases between. Germline assignment: CDR1 DFQATT and CDR2 SNEGSKA (reference sequence). CDR3 loop: CSAVGSKETQYF. Here the CDR3 DNA reads TGCAGTGCGGTGGGATCTAAAGAGACCCAGTACTTC.

At least ten counts were recorded for this clonotype. J is TRBJ2-1 and V is TRBV5-1; the D is unclear. V shed 5 bases and J shed 4 bases, with 16 bases lying between them. Per the germline V gene, CDR1 is SGHRS and CDR2 is YFSETQ. CDR3 length: 15 amino acids. CDR3 region: CASSLAQAAYNEQFF. CDR3 nucleotides: TGCGCCAGCAGTCTGGCCCAGGCGGCGTACAATGAGCAGTTCTTC.

This clonotype was counted only a few times. This chain links TRBV20-1 with TRBJ2-7; the match to TRBD2 covers 14 bases. This CDR3 region has 14 residues. Germline CDR1 and CDR2: DFQATT and SNEGSKA (reference sequence). V trimming: 5 bases; J trimming: 3 bases; junction bases outside the gene matches: 3. CDR3 protein: CSAQTSGRGYEQYF. In DNA, the CDR3 is TGCAGTGCTCAGACTAGCGGGAGGGGCTACGAGCAGTACTTC.

V is TRBV6-1 and J is TRBJ2-1, with TRBD2 identical over 13 bases. This CDR3 has 15 amino acids. CDR1 is MNHNS, CDR2 SASEGT, per germline. The V gene end was trimmed by 5 bases and the J gene end by 7 bases; junction bases not matched to a gene: 5. DNA for the CDR3: TGTGCCAGCAGTACCGGGACTAGCGGGGTTAATGAGCAGTTCTTC. This gives the protein CASSTGTSGVNEQFF.

The chain recombines TRBV5-1 with TRBJ2-3; D not certain. This CDR3 comprises 15 residues. V was shortened by 4 bases and J by 2 bases, with 14 bases between the two germline ends. Germline lookup yields CDR1 SGHRS and CDR2 YFSETQ. This CDR3 is CASSPPVAATDTQYF. Written as DNA, the CDR3 is TGCGCCAGCAGCCCCCCCGTGGCGGCCACAGATACGCAGTATTTT. Full variable domain (missing parts from reference TRBV5-1 and TRBJ2-3): KAGVTQTPRYLIKTRGQQVTLSCSPISGHRSVSWYQQTPGQGLQFLFEYFSETQRNKGNFPGRFSGRQFSNSRSEMNVSTLELGDSALYLCASSPPVAATDTQYFGPGTRLTVL.

This clonotype has a handful of counts. This chain uses TRBV27 with TRBJ2-2; 10 bases agree with TRBD1. V shed 5 bases, J shed 4 bases, and the junction held 4 bases outside the gene matches. CDR1 and CDR2 (germline): MNHEY, SMNVEV (reference sequence). There are 15 residues in the CDR3. In DNA, the CDR3 is TGTGCCAGCAGTAGGGACAGGGGCCCCACCGGGGAGCTGTTTTTT. It specifies CASSRDRGPTGELFF.

The chain combines TRBV20-1 with TRBJ2-3; D may be TRBD2 (5 bases). The CDR3 contains 14 residues. The germline CDR1 and CDR2 sequences are DFQATT and SNEGSKA (reference sequence). V was trimmed by 4 bases and J by 4 bases, leaving 15 bases between them. The CDR3 DNA is TGCAGTGCTACATGGCGGGTGAGGGCAGATACGCAGTATTTT. Translated: CSATWRVRADTQYF.

V gene TRBV12-3 or TRBV12-4 combines with J gene TRBJ2-2; D might be TRBD2 (6 bases). CDR3 length: 15 residues. V was cut by 6 bases and J by 5 bases, with 16 bases left in between. DNA for the CDR3: TGTGCCAGCAGCCCCCACGGGGGAAGGACCGGGGAGCTGTTTTTT. Residues: CASSPHGGRTGELFF.

This clonotype occurred many times. The rearrangement joins TRBV5-1 to TRBJ2-1, with TRBD2 matching over 8 bases. Germline CDR1 SGHRS, CDR2 YFSETQ. V shed 2 bases, J shed 1 base, and the junction held 2 bases outside the gene matches. The CDR3 contains 15 residues. CDR3 sequence reads: CASSFIAGSYNEQFF. The DNA of the CDR3 is TGCGCCAGCAGCTTTATAGCGGGATCCTACAATGAGCAGTTCTTC.

This chain links TRBV6-5 with TRBJ2-5, with D maybe TRBD2 (5 bases). V lost 4 bases and J lost 2, with 11 bases in between. The CDR3 length is 14 residues. CDR1 is MNHEY, CDR2 SVGAGI, per germline. The CDR3 region has the DNA TGTGCCAGCAGTTCCGGGATCCTACAAGAGACCCAGTACTTC. Its protein is CASSSGILQETQYF.